These T cell receptor beta chains were read from a single sample in a study of shared clonotypes between healthy human individuals. Method: immunoSEQ multiplex PCR; TCRdb's copy keeps in-frame clones and lacks some. The table lists roughly 2 million clones, about 95% of them singletons. Sequenced material: naive CD8+ T cells sorted from blood. Receptor source: a man younger than 35 in good health. Both conserved end residues are part of each CDR3. D genes are given only for firm matches. Where a row states a size, it is once, few, many or the class of an expanded clone; other rows omit it.

NA	TRBV6-1	NA	15	TRBJ2-7	CASSEKGYSTYEQYF	TGTGCCAGCAGTGAAAAGGGATACAGCACCTACGAGCAGTACTTC
TRBD2	TRBV7-2	NA	19	TRBJ2-7	CASSSDVWEPGLEDYEQYF	TGTGCCAGCAGCTCCGACGTGTGGGAACCGGGACTAGAGGACTACGAGCAGTACTTC
NA	TRBV19	NA	17	TRBJ1-5	CASREPDRTYSNQPQHF	TGTGCCAGTAGAGAGCCCGACAGGACTTATAGCAATCAGCCCCAGCATTTT
NA	TRBV27	NA	14	TRBJ2-7	CASSLSGPSYEQYF	TGTGCCAGCAGTTTATCAGGGCCCTCCTACGAGCAGTACTTC
NA	TRBV5-8	NA	14	TRBJ2-7	CASSLVGGSYEQYF	TGTGCCAGCAGCTTGGTAGGAGGATCCTACGAGCAGTACTTC
NA	TRBV7-9	NA	17	TRBJ2-3	CASSLARSGPLQDTQYF	TGTGCCAGCAGCTTAGCTCGTTCAGGACCTCTTCAAGATACGCAGTATTTT
NA	TRBV9	NA	13	TRBJ2-3	CASNEGNTDTQYF	TGTGCCAGCAACGAGGGAAACACAGATACGCAGTATTTT
NA	TRBV4-3	NA	15	TRBJ1-1	CASSQDTGVNTEAFF	TGCGCCAGCAGCCAAGATACCGGGGTTAACACTGAAGCTTTCTTT
TRBD2	TRBV5-4	NA	15	TRBJ2-5	CASSLRASGQETQYF	TGTGCCAGCAGCTTGAGGGCTAGCGGACAAGAGACCCAGTACTTC
TRBD2	TRBV27	NA	16	TRBJ2-3	CASSYERGTSTDTQYF	TGTGCCAGCAGTTATGAGCGGGGGACGTCCACAGATACGCAGTATTTT
TRBD1	TRBV14	NA	16	TRBJ2-7	CASSQALGTGLVEQYF	TGTGCCAGCAGCCAGGCCCTCGGGACAGGGCTCGTCGAGCAGTACTTC
NA	TRBV4-3	NA	15	TRBJ2-2	CASSPSLMGTGELFF	TGCGCCAGCAGCCCCTCCCTTATGGGCACCGGGGAGCTGTTTTTT
NA	TRBV4-1	NA	15	TRBJ2-7	CASSQQPRGYYEQYF	TGCGCCAGCAGCCAGCAACCCAGGGGCTACTACGAGCAGTACTTC
TRBD2	TRBV27	NA	16	TRBJ2-7	CASSPSAGESPYEQYF	TGTGCCAGCAGTCCTAGCGCGGGAGAGAGCCCCTACGAGCAGTACTTC
TRBD1	TRBV27	NA	13	TRBJ1-1	CASRDRVISEAFF	TGTGCCAGCCGGGACAGGGTGATTTCTGAAGCTTTCTTT
NA	TRBV19	NA	15	TRBJ1-6	CASSLPTDYLSPLHF	TGTGCCAGTAGCCTTCCGACAGACTATTTGTCACCCCTCCACTTT
NA	TRBV4-1	NA	14	TRBJ1-1	CASSQALYEFGAFF	TGCGCCAGCAGCCAAGCATTATATGAGTTCGGAGCTTTCTTT
NA	TRBV13	NA	13	TRBJ1-5	CASSSGINQPQHF	TGTGCCAGCAGCTCCGGAATCAATCAGCCCCAGCATTTT
NA	TRBV7-8	NA	14	TRBJ2-7	CASSLVGAEYEQYF	TGTGCCAGCAGCTTAGTCGGTGCGGAATACGAGCAGTACTTC
TRBD1	TRBV30	once	13	TRBJ2-7	CAWARGQGVGQYF	TGTGCCTGGGCCCGGGGACAGGGTGTAGGGCAGTACTTC
TRBD1	TRBV5-5	NA	15	TRBJ1-4	CASSLEGQPNEKLFF	TGTGCCAGCAGCTTAGAGGGACAGCCTAATGAAAAACTGTTTTTT
NA	TRBV5-1	NA	14	TRBJ2-2	CASSFGVNTGELFF	TGCGCCAGCAGCTTCGGGGTGAACACCGGGGAGCTGTTTTTT
TRBD1	TRBV27	NA	14	TRBJ1-1	CASIAGTGVVEAFF	TGTGCCAGCATTGCCGGGACAGGGGTGGTTGAAGCTTTCTTT
NA	TRBV5-6	NA	13	TRBJ1-1	CASSSDPRPEAFF	TGTGCCAGCAGCTCCGACCCGAGGCCAGAAGCTTTCTTT